This TCR beta chain was profiled in a study of control samples from healthy donors and cancer patients. The germline V gene encodes CDR1 DFQATT and CDR2 SNEGSKA (reference sequence). This CDR3 spans 15 amino acids. V lost 3 bases, J lost 6 bases, and 9 bases stayed unmatched. The assay was immunoSEQ multiplex PCR, and TCRdb's table has in-frame clones only and misses some. Here the sample spans about 180,000 clones, about nine tenths being singletons. The sequenced sample was blood. This TCR was sampled from a woman aged 40 to 50 in good health. V and J are TRBV20-1 and TRBJ2-3; TRBD1 agrees at 10 bases. The CDR3 loop is CSASDRQGASDTQYF. The DNA of the CDR3 is TGCAGTGCTAGTGACAGACAGGGGGCATCGGATACGCAGTATTTT.